A single sample gave rise to the 21 T cell receptor beta chains below, sequenced in a study of circulating tumor DNA in untreated peripheral T-cell lymphoma. This table comes from immunoSEQ multiplex PCR, and its TCRdb copy is limited to in-frame clones, with some not included. Of some 7,000 clones in the sample, approximately 76% were seen once. Source material: tumor tissue. These receptors originate from a human donor with peripheral T-cell lymphoma.

This clone was found once. Here the CDR3 DNA reads TGTGCCAGTAGAACCCTGGACAGGGCGGTCCAGTTCTTC. Amino acids: CASRTLDRAVQFF. The chain is built from TRBV19 and TRBJ2-1; 8 bases align to TRBD1. The CDR3 spans 13 residues. The germline V gene has CDR1 LNHDA and CDR2 SQIVND (reference sequence). V lost 6 bases to trimming and J lost 13 bases; unmatched junction nucleotides: 11.

This clone was picked up one time. The genes are TRBV30 and TRBJ1-1; no clear D gene. Between the trimmed V and J ends, which lost 5 bases and 1 base, there was a span of 5 bases. The CDR3 extends over 11 amino acids. Germline V gene sequence: CDR1 GTSNPN, CDR2 SVGIG (reference sequence). CDR3 DNA: TGTGCCTGGGTGGAGAACACTGAAGCTTTCTTT. Its protein is CAWVENTEAFF.

The chain joins TRBV19 to TRBJ1-5; D is undetermined. Trimming removed 3 bases from V and 6 bases from J, with 6 bases in between. From germline, CDR1 is LNHDA and CDR2 SQIVND (reference sequence). The CDR3 has 12 amino acids. The CDR3 reads CASSIWGQPQHF. In nucleotides, the CDR3 is TGTGCCAGTAGTATCTGGGGTCAGCCCCAGCATTTT.

By share, this clone ranks as large. This chain joins TRBV18 and TRBJ2-2; TRBD1 might be the D (6 bases). Deletions cut 3 bases from V and 3 bases from J, with 8 bases between. CDR1 and CDR2 from the germline V gene are KGHSH and LQKENI. The CDR3 spans 14 residues. In DNA, the CDR3 is TGTGCCAGCTCACCGAACAGGGACACCGGGGAGCTGTTTTTT. Translated: CASSPNRDTGELFF.

The chain is built from TRBV6-8 and TRBJ1-2; D might be TRBD1 (5 bases). There are 16 residues in the CDR3. The germline V gene has CDR1 MNHGY and CDR2 SAAAGT. V lost 6 bases and J lost 2, with 19 bases in between. This chain's CDR3 is CASSLSMGQGNYGYTF. In DNA, the CDR3 is TGTGCCAGCAGCCTCTCTATGGGTCAGGGAAACTATGGCTACACCTTC.

This chain uses TRBV9 with TRBJ2-2; no reliable D call. The CDR3 is 13 residues long. CDR1 and CDR2 (germline): SGDLS, YYNGEE. V lost 0 bases and J 5 bases, leaving 5 bases between the germline ends. CDR3 residues: CASSVVGTGELFF. The CDR3 DNA reads TGTGCCAGCAGCGTAGTTGGGACCGGGGAGCTGTTTTTT.

The CDR3 spells CASSLKTASEAFF. As DNA, the CDR3 is TGTGCCAGCAGCTTAAAGACAGCAAGTGAAGCTTTCTTT. The chain carries TRBV7-2 and TRBJ1-1; tentative D call: TRBD1 (5 bases). The CDR3 covers 13 residues. V lost 2 bases to trimming and J lost 7 bases, with 11 bases between them. Germline values: CDR1 SGHTA, CDR2 FQGNSA.

This clone was seen just once. One end of the junction does not line up with germline, which may come from a read error. The chain is built from TRBV18 and TRBJ2-7; D gene ambiguous. Germline-derived CDR1 and CDR2 are KGHSH and LQKENI. The length of the CDR3 is 15 residues. In nucleotides, the CDR3 is TGTGCTAGCTCACCACTTTTGTCTCTTCTGGACGAGCAGTACTTC. It yields the protein CASSPLLSLLDEQYF.

The V call is TRBV29-1, the J call TRBJ2-5; D gene ambiguous. The CDR3 is 14 residues long. Trimming took off 1 base at V and 0 bases at J, with 9 bases between the two ends. The V gene's germline CDR1 is SQVTM and CDR2 ANQGSEA. This CDR3 reads CSVEVGEYQETQYF. The CDR3, as DNA: TGCAGCGTTGAAGTGGGCGAGTACCAAGAGACCCAGTACTTC.

The V call is TRBV2, the J call TRBJ1-5, with D uncertain. In germline, CDR1 is SNHLY, CDR2 FYNNEI. CDR3 size: 12 residues. Trimming cost V 3 bases and J 6 bases, with 6 bases left between them. In DNA form, the CDR3 reads TGTGCCAGCAGTGATGCGAGTCAGCCCCAGCATTTT. This encodes CASSDASQPQHF.

V usage is TRBV6-8 and J usage is TRBJ1-1; D uncertain. Germline CDR1 and CDR2: MNHGY and SAAAGT. This CDR3 spans 12 amino acids. Trimming removed 6 bases from V and 5 bases from J, with 10 bases in between. As DNA, the CDR3 is TGTGCCAGCAGCCCCTCGGGGACTGAAGCTTTCTTT. It codes for CASSPSGTEAFF.

There are a few counts of this clone. The chain links TRBV6-8 to TRBJ1-4; TRBD1 is a possible D gene (5 bases). The germline CDR1 and CDR2 sequences are MNHGY and SAAAGT. Trimming stripped 3 bases from V and 5 bases from J, with 7 bases between. This CDR3 is built from 13 residues. This CDR3 is CASSYQGNEKLFF. Here the CDR3 DNA reads TGTGCCAGCAGTTATCAGGGCAATGAAAAACTGTTTTTT.

This clone came up a few times. The chain links TRBV6-8 to TRBJ2-7, with 10 bases matching TRBD2. This CDR3 comprises 15 residues. Germline trimming cut 4 bases from V and 2 bases from J; bases unmatched to any gene: 5. Germline loops: CDR1 MNHGY, CDR2 SAAAGT. The CDR3 region has the DNA TGTGCCAGCAGTTCCTGGACTAGCGGCACCTACGAGCAGTACTTC. Translated: CASSSWTSGTYEQYF.

The rearrangement uses TRBV15 and TRBJ1-1; TRBD1 agrees at 9 bases. From germline, CDR1 is LNHNV and CDR2 YYDKDF (reference sequence). Losses at the gene ends were 0 bases for V and 1 base for J; bases not matched to a gene: 6. CDR3 size: 17 residues. The CDR3 bases are TGTGCCACCAGCAGAGATTCCGGGACAGGGAGGAACACTGAAGCTTTCTTT. This gives the protein CATSRDSGTGRNTEAFF.

The chain joins TRBV19 to TRBJ2-1, with TRBD2 identical over 8 bases. With V trimmed by 4 bases and J by 3 bases, 8 bases remained unmatched. From germline, CDR1 is LNHDA and CDR2 SQIVND (reference sequence). The CDR3 is made up of 16 amino acids. CDR3: CASSTWTSRNYNEQFF. As DNA, the CDR3 is TGTGCCAGTAGTACCTGGACTAGCAGGAACTACAATGAGCAGTTCTTC.

The rearrangement links TRBV5-1 to TRBJ2-6; D may be TRBD2 (5 bases). This CDR3 has 15 residues. Germline CDR1 reads SGHRS; CDR2 reads YFSETQ. Trimming took 0 bases from V and 6 from J, leaving 10 bases between them. CDR3 in amino acids: CASSLDGVEANVLTF. The CDR3 region has the DNA TGCGCCAGCAGCTTGGACGGGGTTGAGGCCAACGTCCTGACTTTC.

The chain employs TRBV28 and TRBJ1-1, with D tentatively TRBD1 (6 bases). CDR3 length equals 14 residues. Germline CDR1 is MDHEN and CDR2 is SYDVKM. V lost 8 bases and J lost 5, with 18 bases in between. CDR3 sequence (DNA): TGTGCCAGCTCCTCCGCGGGGGGCATTACTGAAGCTTTCTTT. Protein: CASSSAGGITEAFF.

The V and J genes are TRBV6-8 and TRBJ2-1; 9 positions match TRBD1. The CDR3 has 15 amino acids. The V gene's germline CDR1 is MNHGY and CDR2 SAAAGT. V dropped 5 bases and J dropped 8; count of bases not matched to a gene: 10. The CDR3 DNA reads as TGTGCCAGCAGTGAGGGACAGGGTCCAATAGATGAGCAGTTCTTC. It translates to CASSEGQGPIDEQFF.

The V call is TRBV23-1, the J call TRBJ2-5; 7 nucleotides line up with TRBD2. TRBV23-1 is treated as an ORF (open reading frame) with a function not yet certain. V shed 6 bases, J shed 3 bases, and the junction held 4 bases outside the gene matches. CDR3 length: 13 residues. The CDR3 bases are TGCGCCAGCAGCCCTGGGGGGGAAGAGACCCAGTACTTC. Protein product: CASSPGGEETQYF.

The V gene is TRBV29-1, the J gene TRBJ2-5; 8 bases line up with TRBD1. Trimming removed 5 bases from V and 1 base from J; junction bases left unmatched: 9. Germline assignment: CDR1 SQVTM and CDR2 ANQGSEA. This CDR3 region has 15 residues. The CDR3 region is CSVKRWDRPQETQYF. The CDR3 DNA reads TGCAGCGTTAAACGGTGGGACAGGCCCCAAGAGACCCAGTACTTC.

The J gene is TRBJ2-5, the V gene TRBV19; 7 nucleotides match TRBD1. The germline V gene encodes CDR1 LNHDA and CDR2 SQIVND (reference sequence). The CDR3 covers 14 residues. The J segment lost 4 bases and the V segment lost 4 bases, leaving 6 bases of the junction unmatched. The CDR3 loop reads CASSKFRGSETQYF. The CDR3 DNA sequence: TGTGCCAGTAGTAAGTTCAGGGGGTCAGAGACCCAGTACTTC.